This T cell receptor (beta chain) was sequenced in a study of blood T cell repertoires in COVID-19. Study-wide background: PBMCs, B-cell-depleted T cells, or T cells provided the cDNA or gDNA that made up the material.

Using immunoSEQ multiplex PCR, the repertoire was profiled, and TCRdb retains in-frame clones only, with some absent. The sample has 200,000 to 250,000 clones; 80% to 90% are singletons. CDR3 length equals 14 residues. Germline V gene lookup returns CDR1 MNHNS and CDR2 SASEGT. Trimming removed 2 bases from V and 9 bases from J, with 11 bases in between. The origin of this receptor is a woman aged 50 to 60 with acute or convalescent COVID-19. Sequencing used peripheral blood. The V gene is TRBV6-1, the J gene TRBJ1-6, with a tentative D call TRBD1 (6 bases). CDR3 amino acids: CASSEWGQRSPLHF. The CDR3 region has the DNA TGTGCCAGCAGTGAATGGGGGCAGCGTTCACCCCTCCACTTT.